One and the same sample provided the 9 T cell receptor beta chains below, sequenced in a study of T cell responses to AZD1222 COVID-19 vaccine. Sequencing was performed with immunoSEQ multiplex PCR; in TCRdb, only in-frame clones are kept and a portion is missing. The data contain 150,000 or so clones, just over 90% of them singletons. The material sequenced was peripheral blood, taken 28 days after the second AZD1222 dose. The receptors shown here come from an adult who received the AZD1222 COVID-19 vaccine.

The chain is built from TRBV27 and TRBJ1-6; 11 bases line up with TRBD1. V shed 6 bases, J shed 10 bases, and the junction held 5 bases outside the gene matches. CDR3 length: 14 residues. CDR1 and CDR2 from the germline V gene are MNHEY and SMNVEV (reference sequence). This chain's CDR3 is CASRSGQGGSPLHF. DNA of the CDR3: TGTGCCAGCAGATCGGGACAGGGGGGATCACCCCTCCACTTT.

This sequence joins TRBV19 and TRBJ2-3, with 13 nucleotides matching TRBD2. CDR1 and CDR2 from the germline V gene are LNHDA and SQIVND (reference sequence). The CDR3 consists of 15 residues. V dropped 7 bases and J dropped 5; count of bases not matched to a gene: 6. This chain's CDR3 is CASTGLAGNLDTQYF. The CDR3 DNA reads as TGTGCCAGTACGGGACTAGCGGGGAATTTAGATACGCAGTATTTT.

The chain employs TRBV18 and TRBJ1-1; TRBD1 matches at 8 bases. Germline CDR1 KGHSH, CDR2 LQKENI. The CDR3 is 12 residues long. V was clipped by 5 bases and J by 10 bases; unmatched bases: 6. CDR3 DNA sequence: TGTGCCAGCTCAGGGGCGACAGGGGTAGCTTTCTTT. Its translation is CASSGATGVAFF.

The V call is TRBV6-4, the J call TRBJ2-1; 11 positions agree with TRBD2. Germline-derived CDR1 and CDR2 are MRHNA and SNTAGT. The CDR3 has 14 amino acids. V shed 5 bases and J 8 bases; nucleotides not matched to a gene: 5. CDR3 sequence (DNA): TGTGCCAGCAGTACTAGCGGGGGTGTCGATGAGCAGTTCTTC. Protein product: CASSTSGGVDEQFF.

The V and J genes are TRBV5-1 and TRBJ2-1, with 7 bases aligning to TRBD1. CDR1 is SGHRS, CDR2 YFSETQ, per germline. V gave up 1 base and J gave up 6 bases; unmatched junction bases: 4. The CDR3 totals 14 residues. CDR3 sequence (DNA): TGCGCCAGCAGCTTGAGGGGGCAGAGCAATGAGCAGTTCTTC. Translating gives CASSLRGQSNEQFF.

The chain has TRBV20-1 and TRBJ1-1; tentatively, D is TRBD1 (5 bases). Trimming shortened V by 3 bases and J by 4 bases, and 15 bases separated the two germline ends. Looked up from germline, CDR1 is DFQATT and CDR2 is SNEGSKA (reference sequence). The CDR3 is 14 residues long. The CDR3: CSASAVGVGTEAFF. The CDR3 DNA reads as TGCAGTGCTAGTGCGGTAGGGGTTGGCACTGAAGCTTTCTTT.

V gene TRBV5-1 combines with J gene TRBJ1-2, with D possibly being TRBD1 (5 bases). The CDR3 length is 14 residues. Germline CDR1 is SGHRS and CDR2 is YFSETQ. With 5 bases removed from V and 3 bases from J, the gap between germline ends came to 14 bases. In DNA, the CDR3 is TGCGCCAGCAGAGAAGCCGGGACGGACTATGGCTACACCTTC. Amino acids: CASREAGTDYGYTF.

The rearrangement joins TRBV5-6 to TRBJ2-5, with 9 bases aligning to TRBD1. V lost 0 bases, J lost 0 bases, and 6 bases stayed unmatched. Germline V CDR1 and CDR2: SGHDT, YYEEEE. The CDR3 has 17 residues. The CDR3 here is CASSLETGGGHQETQYF. The CDR3 nucleotides are TGTGCCAGCAGCTTGGAAACAGGGGGCGGGCACCAAGAGACCCAGTACTTC.

The rearrangement links TRBV2 to TRBJ2-5; TRBD2 matches 12 bases. CDR1 is SNHLY and CDR2 is FYNNEI in the germline V gene. The CDR3 totals 18 residues. Trimming took 4 bases from V and 5 from J; bases not matched to a gene: 14. The CDR3 reads CASSGSVLAGGLGETQYF. DNA for the CDR3: TGTGCCAGCAGTGGGTCCGTACTAGCGGGGGGCCTAGGGGAGACCCAGTACTTC.